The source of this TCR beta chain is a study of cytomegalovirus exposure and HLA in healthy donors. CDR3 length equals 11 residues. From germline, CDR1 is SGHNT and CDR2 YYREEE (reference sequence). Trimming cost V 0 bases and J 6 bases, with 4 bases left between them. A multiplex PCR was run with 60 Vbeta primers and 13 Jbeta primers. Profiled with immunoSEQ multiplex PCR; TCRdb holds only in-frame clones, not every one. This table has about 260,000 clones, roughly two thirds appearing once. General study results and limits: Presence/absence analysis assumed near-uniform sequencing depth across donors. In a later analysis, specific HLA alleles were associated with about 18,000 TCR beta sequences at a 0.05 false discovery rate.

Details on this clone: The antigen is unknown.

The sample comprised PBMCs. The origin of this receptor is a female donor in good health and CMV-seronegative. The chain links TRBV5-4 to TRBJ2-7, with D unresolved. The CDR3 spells CASSLAGEQYF. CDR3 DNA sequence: TGTGCCAGCAGCTTGGCGGGCGAGCAGTACTTC.